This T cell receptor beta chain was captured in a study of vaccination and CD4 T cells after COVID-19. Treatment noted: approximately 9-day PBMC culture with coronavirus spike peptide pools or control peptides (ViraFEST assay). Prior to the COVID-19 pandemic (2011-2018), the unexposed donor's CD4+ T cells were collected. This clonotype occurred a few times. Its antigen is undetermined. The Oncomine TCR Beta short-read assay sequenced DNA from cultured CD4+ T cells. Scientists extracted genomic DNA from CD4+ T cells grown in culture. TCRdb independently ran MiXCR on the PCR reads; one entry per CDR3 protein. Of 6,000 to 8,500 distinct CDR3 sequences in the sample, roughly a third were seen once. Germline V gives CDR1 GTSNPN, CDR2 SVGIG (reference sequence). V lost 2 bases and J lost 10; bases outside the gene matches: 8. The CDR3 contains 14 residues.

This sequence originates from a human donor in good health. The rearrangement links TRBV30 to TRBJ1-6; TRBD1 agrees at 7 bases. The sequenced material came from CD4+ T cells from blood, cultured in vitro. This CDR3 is CAWSLGQPGSPLHF. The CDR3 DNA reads TGTGCCTGGAGTCTGGGACAGCCAGGGTCACCCCTCCACTTT.